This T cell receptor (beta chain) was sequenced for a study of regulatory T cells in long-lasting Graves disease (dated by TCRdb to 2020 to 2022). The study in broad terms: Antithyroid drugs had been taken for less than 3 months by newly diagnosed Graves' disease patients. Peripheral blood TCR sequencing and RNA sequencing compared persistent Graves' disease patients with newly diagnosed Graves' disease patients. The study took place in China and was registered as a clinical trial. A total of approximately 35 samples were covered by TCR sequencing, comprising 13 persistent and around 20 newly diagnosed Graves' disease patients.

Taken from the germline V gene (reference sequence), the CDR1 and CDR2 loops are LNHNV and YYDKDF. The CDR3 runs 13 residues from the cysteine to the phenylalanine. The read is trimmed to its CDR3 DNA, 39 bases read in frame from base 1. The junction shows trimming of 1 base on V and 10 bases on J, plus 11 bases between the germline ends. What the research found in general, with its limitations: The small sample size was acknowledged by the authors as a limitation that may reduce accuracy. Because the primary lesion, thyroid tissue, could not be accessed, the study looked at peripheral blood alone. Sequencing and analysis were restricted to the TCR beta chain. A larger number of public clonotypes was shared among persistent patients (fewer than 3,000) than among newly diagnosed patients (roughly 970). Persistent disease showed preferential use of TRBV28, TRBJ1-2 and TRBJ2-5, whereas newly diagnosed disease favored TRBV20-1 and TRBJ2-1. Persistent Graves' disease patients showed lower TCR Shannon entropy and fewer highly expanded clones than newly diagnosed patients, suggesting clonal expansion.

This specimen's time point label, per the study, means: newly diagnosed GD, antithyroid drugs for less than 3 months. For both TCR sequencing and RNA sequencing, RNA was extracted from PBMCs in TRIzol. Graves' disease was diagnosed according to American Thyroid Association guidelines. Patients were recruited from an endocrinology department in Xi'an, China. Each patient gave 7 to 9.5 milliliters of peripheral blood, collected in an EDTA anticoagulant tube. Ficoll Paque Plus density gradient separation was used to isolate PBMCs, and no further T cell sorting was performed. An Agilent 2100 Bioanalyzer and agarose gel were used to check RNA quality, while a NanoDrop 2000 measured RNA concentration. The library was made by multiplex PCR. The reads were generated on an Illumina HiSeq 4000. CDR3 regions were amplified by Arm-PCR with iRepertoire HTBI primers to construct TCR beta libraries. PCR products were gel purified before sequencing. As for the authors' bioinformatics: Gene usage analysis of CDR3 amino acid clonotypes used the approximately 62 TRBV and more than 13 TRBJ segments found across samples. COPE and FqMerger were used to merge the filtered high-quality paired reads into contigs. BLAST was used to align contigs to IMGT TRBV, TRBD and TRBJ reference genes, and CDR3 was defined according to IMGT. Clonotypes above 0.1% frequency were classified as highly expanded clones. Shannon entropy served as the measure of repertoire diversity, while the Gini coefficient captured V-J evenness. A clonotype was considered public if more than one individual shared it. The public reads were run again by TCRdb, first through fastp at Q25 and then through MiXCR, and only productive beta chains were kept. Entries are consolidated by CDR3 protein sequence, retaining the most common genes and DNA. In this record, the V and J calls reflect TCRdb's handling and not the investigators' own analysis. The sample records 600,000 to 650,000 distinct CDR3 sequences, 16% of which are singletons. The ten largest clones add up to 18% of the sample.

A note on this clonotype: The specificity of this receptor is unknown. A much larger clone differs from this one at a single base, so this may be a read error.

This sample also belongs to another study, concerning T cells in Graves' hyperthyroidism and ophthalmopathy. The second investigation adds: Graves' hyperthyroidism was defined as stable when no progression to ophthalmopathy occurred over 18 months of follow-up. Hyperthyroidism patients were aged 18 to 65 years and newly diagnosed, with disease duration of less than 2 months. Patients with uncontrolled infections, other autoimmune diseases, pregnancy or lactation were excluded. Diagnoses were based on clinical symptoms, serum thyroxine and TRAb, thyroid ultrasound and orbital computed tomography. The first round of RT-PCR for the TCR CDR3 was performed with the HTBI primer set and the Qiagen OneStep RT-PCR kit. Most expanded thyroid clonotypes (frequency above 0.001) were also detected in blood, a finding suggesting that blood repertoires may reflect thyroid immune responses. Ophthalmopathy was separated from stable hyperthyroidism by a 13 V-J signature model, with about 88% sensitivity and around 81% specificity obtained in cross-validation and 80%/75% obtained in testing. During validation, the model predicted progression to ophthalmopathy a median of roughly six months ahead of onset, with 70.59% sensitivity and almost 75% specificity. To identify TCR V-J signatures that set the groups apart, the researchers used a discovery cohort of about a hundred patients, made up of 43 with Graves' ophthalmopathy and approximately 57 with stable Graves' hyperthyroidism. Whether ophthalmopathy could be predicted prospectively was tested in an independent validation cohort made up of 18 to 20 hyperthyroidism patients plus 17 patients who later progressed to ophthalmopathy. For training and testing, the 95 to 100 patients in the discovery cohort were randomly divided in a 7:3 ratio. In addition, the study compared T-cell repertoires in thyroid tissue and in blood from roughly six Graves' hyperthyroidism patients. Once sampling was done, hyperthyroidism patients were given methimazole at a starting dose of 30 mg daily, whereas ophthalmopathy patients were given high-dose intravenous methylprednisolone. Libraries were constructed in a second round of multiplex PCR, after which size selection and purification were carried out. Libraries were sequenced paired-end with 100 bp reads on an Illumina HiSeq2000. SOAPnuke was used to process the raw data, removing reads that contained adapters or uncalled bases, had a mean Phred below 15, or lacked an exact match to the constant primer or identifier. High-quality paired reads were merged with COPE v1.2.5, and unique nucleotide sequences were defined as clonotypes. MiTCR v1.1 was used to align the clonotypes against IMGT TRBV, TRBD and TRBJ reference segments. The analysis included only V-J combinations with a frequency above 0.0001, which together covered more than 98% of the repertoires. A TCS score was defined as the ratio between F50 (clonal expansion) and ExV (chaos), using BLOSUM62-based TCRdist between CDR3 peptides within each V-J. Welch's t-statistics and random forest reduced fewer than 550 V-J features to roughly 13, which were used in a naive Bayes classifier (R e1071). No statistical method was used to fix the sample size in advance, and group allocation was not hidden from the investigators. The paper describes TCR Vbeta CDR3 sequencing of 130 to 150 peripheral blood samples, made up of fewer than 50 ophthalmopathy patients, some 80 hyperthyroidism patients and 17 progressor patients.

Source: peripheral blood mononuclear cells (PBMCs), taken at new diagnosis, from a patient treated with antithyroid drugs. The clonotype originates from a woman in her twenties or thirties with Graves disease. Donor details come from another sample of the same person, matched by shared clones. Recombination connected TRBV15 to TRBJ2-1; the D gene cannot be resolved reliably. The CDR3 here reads CATSRGPPYEQFF. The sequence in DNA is TGTGCCACCAGCAGAGGACCTCCCTACGAGCAGTTCTTC.